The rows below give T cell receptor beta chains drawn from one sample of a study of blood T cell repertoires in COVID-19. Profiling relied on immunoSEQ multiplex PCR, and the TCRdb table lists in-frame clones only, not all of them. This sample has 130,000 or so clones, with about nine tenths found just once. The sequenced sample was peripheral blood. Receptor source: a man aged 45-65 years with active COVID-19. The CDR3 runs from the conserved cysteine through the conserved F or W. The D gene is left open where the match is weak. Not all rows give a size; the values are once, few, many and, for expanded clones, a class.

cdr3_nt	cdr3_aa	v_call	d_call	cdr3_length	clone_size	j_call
TGTGCCAGCTCACCACAAAGGGAGTGGGAGCAGTACTTC	CASSPQREWEQYF	TRBV18	.	13	.	TRBJ2-7
TGTGCCAGCAGCTTAATGCCGGGACAGCAAGAGACCCAGTACTTC	CASSLMPGQQETQYF	TRBV7-9	TRBD1	15	.	TRBJ2-5
TGCGCCAGCAGTCAAGGACAGAATAGCAATCAGCCCCAGCATTTT	CASSQGQNSNQPQHF	TRBV23-1	.	15	.	TRBJ1-5
TGCAGCGTTGAAGCAGGACAGGGTTTAACTGGCTACACCTTC	CSVEAGQGLTGYTF	TRBV29-1	TRBD1	14	.	TRBJ1-2
TGTGCCAGCAGTGATCAACTAGCGGGGGTTGGCAATGAGCAGTTCTTC	CASSDQLAGVGNEQFF	TRBV2	TRBD2	16	.	TRBJ2-1
TGTGCCAGCAGCTCCCAGAGGGACAGGCCCAACTACGAGCAGTACTTC	CASSSQRDRPNYEQYF	TRBV7-6	TRBD1	16	few	TRBJ2-7
TGTGCCCCCCAAATAAAGCGGATGGATTCAGATACGCAGTATTTT	CAPQIKRMDSDTQYF	TRBV9	.	15	once	TRBJ2-3
TGTGCCAGCAAAAGGGCGGACAACGTCTACGAGCAGTACTTC	CASKRADNVYEQYF	TRBV6-5	.	14	.	TRBJ2-7
TGTGCCAGCAGCCTCCTCAGCGGGGGGGCCCCTTACGAGCAGTACTTC	CASSLLSGGAPYEQYF	TRBV7-2	TRBD2	16	.	TRBJ2-7
TGTGCCATCAGTGAGTCTCGGACTAGCGGGGGCACAGATACGCAGTATTTT	CAISESRTSGGTDTQYF	TRBV10-3	TRBD2	17	.	TRBJ2-3
TGTGCCAGTAGTATAGGAGGAGGGGTGCGCGAGCAGTACTTC	CASSIGGGVREQYF	TRBV19	.	14	.	TRBJ2-7
TGTGCCAGCAGTCTAGCGGGGGTACCGTACGAGCAGTACTTC	CASSLAGVPYEQYF	TRBV6-2/TRBV6-3	TRBD2	14	.	TRBJ2-7
TGTGCCAGCAGCCTCCAGCTTCACAGTGCACCTAACTATGGCTACACCTTC	CASSLQLHSAPNYGYTF	TRBV7-9	.	17	.	TRBJ1-2
TGTGCCAGCAGGGCAGGTAGAGGCTACACCTTC	CASRAGRGYTF	TRBV6-5	.	11	.	TRBJ1-2
TGCGCCAGCAGCTTAACGGGGGAGCCGATCACCGGGGAGCTGTTTTTT	CASSLTGEPITGELFF	TRBV5-1	.	16	.	TRBJ2-2
TGCGCCAGCAGCCAACCGGGACAGGATCCCACAGATACGCAGTATTTT	CASSQPGQDPTDTQYF	TRBV4-1	TRBD1	16	.	TRBJ2-3
TGTGCCAGCAGCTTTCTCGGGTTGGGAAACACCATATATTTT	CASSFLGLGNTIYF	TRBV7-8	.	14	few	TRBJ1-3
TGTGCCAGCAGCTTATTGACAGGACCCTCTGGGGCCAACGTCCTGACTTTC	CASSLLTGPSGANVLTF	TRBV5-4	.	17	.	TRBJ2-6
TGTGCCAGCACCAGGGCGGGGGTACAGGGCTACACCTTC	CASTRAGVQGYTF	TRBV7-2	.	13	.	TRBJ1-2
TGTGCCACACGGACAGGGGAAAATTCACCCCTCCACTTT	CATRTGENSPLHF	TRBV2	TRBD1	13	medium-sized	TRBJ1-6
TGTGCCAGCAGCCCCGACCACAGGGCTAACTATGGCTACACCTTC	CASSPDHRANYGYTF	TRBV7-9	.	15	.	TRBJ1-2